The T cell receptor (beta chain) described here comes from a study of T cell responses to AZD1222 COVID-19 vaccine. Overall study findings and caveats: Repertoires were sampled only after the peak T cell response. Once two AZD1222 doses were given, Spike-specific TCR breadth and depth went up. Unmutated regions of variants are reportedly targeted by nearly half of spike-specific TCRs.

Remarks on this clone: Its antigen is unknown.

TCRdb keeps only in-frame clones here, not all; method: immunoSEQ multiplex PCR. The sample lists roughly 150,000 clones; approximately 88% were seen once. The ends lost 5 bases at V and 4 bases at J; junction bases unmatched: 6. This CDR3 contains 15 residues. Germline V gene lookup returns CDR1 LGHDT and CDR2 YNNKEL (reference sequence). The sequence derives from an adult who received the AZD1222 COVID-19 vaccine. V and J are TRBV3-1 (or the pseudogene TRBV3-2) and TRBJ1-4; TRBD1 matches 8 bases. The sequencing here drew on peripheral blood, taken 28 days after the second AZD1222 dose. This chain's CDR3 is CASSYDGTGNEKLFF. CDR3 DNA sequence: TGTGCCAGCAGCTACGACGGGACAGGTAATGAAAAACTGTTTTTT.